This T cell receptor beta chain derives from a study of OX40 agonist ivuxolimab in advanced cancers. The CDR3 runs to 12 residues. Between the trimmed V and J ends, which lost 8 bases and 4 bases, there was a span of 11 bases. CDR1 is MNHNS and CDR2 is SASEGT in the germline V gene. Blood got drawn at baseline, again on cycle 4 day 1, and then on cycle 7 day 1. Profiling relied on immunoSEQ multiplex PCR, and the TCRdb table lists in-frame clones only, not all of them. The sample has more than 45,000 clones; roughly 82% are singletons. This TCR was recovered from an adult with an advanced solid tumor such as melanoma, head and neck, liver or kidney cancer. This material consisted of CD4+ or CD8+ T cells sorted from blood, taken in a trial of the OX40 agonist ivuxolimab. This sequence joins TRBV6-1 and TRBJ1-1; maybe TRBD1 (5 bases). The CDR3 DNA follows: TGTGCCAGCCTAGGGACGGGCACTGAAGCTTTCTTT. Amino acid sequence: CASLGTGTEAFF.